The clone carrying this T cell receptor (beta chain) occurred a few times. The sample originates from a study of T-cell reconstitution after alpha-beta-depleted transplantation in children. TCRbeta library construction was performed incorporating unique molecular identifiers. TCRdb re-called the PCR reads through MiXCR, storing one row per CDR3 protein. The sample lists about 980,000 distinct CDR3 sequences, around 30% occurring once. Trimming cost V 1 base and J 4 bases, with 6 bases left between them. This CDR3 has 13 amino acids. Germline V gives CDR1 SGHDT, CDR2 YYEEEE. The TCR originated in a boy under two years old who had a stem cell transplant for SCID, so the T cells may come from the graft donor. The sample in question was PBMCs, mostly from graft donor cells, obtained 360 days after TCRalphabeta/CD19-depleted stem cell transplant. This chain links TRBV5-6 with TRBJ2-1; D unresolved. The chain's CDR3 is CASSLMVYNEQFF. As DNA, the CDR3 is TGTGCCAGCAGCTTGATGGTTTACAATGAGCAGTTCTTC.